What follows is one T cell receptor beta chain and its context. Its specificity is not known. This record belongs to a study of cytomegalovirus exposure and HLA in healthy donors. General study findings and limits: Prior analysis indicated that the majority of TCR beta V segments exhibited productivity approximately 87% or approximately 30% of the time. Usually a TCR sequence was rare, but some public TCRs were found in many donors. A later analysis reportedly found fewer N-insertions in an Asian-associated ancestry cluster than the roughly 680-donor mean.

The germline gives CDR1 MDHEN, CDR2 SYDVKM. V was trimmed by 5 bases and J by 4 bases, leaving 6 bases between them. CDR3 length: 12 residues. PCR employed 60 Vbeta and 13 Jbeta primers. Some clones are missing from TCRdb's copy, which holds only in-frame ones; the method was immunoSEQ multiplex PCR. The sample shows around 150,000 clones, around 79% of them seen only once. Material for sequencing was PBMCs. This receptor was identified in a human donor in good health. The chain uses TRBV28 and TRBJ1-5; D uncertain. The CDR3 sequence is CASSPVNQPQHF. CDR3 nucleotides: TGTGCCAGCAGTCCGGTAAATCAGCCCCAGCATTTT.